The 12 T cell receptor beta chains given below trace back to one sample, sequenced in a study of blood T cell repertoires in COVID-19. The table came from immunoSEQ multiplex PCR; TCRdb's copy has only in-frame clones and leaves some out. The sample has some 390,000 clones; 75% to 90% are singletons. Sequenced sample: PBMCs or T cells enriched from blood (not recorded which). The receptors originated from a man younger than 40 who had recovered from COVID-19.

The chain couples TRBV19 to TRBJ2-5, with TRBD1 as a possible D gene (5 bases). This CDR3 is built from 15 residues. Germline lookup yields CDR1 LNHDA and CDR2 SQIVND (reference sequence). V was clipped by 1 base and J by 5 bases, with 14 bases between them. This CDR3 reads CASSIGEQVGETQYF. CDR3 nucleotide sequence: TGTGCCAGTAGTATAGGGGAACAGGTTGGTGAGACCCAGTACTTC.

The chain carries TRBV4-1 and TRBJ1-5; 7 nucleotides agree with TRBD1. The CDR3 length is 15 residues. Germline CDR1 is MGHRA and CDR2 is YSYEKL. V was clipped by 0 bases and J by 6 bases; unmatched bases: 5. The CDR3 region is CASSQEQGTRQPQHF. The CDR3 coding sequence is TGCGCCAGCAGCCAAGAACAGGGGACGCGTCAGCCCCAGCATTTT.

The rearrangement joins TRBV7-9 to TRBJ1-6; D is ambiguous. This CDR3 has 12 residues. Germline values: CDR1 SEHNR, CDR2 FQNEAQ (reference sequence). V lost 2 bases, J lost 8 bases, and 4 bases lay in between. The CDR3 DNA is TGTGCCAGCAGCTTAATCGATTCACCCCTCCACTTT. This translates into CASSLIDSPLHF.

The CDR3 coding sequence is TGTGCCAGCAGCTTGATCGCTCCGGGACTAGCGGGTTCCAGGGAGCAGTACTTC. It encodes CASSLIAPGLAGSREQYF. V is TRBV7-6 and J is TRBJ2-7; 12 bases line up with TRBD2. Germline V gene data show CDR1 as SGHVS and CDR2 as FNYEAQ. The CDR3 is 18 amino acids. Trimming took 3 bases from V and 7 from J; bases not matched to a gene: 16.

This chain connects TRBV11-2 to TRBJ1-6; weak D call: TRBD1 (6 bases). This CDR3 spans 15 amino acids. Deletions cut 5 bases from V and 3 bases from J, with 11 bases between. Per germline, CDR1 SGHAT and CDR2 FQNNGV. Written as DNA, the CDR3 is TGTGCCAGCAGCAAACAGGGCCACTATAATTCACCCCTCCACTTT. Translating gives CASSKQGHYNSPLHF.

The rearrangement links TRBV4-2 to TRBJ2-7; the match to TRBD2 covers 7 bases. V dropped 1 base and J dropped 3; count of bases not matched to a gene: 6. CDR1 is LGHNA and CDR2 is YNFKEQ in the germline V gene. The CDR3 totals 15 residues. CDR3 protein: CASSQGGVAGYEQYF. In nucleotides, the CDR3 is TGTGCCAGCAGCCAAGGGGGCGTAGCGGGCTACGAGCAGTACTTC.

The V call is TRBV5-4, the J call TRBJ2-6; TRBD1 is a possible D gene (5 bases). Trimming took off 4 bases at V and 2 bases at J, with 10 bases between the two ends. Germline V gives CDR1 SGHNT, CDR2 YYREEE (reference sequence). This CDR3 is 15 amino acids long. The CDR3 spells CASSLQGTGANVLTF. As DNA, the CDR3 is TGTGCCAGCAGCCTGCAGGGAACTGGGGCCAACGTCCTGACTTTC.

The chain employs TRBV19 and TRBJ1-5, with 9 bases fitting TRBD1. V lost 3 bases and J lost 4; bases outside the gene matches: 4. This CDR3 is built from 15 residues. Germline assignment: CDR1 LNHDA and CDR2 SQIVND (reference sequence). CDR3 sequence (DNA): TGTGCCAGTAGTATGCGAGGGACAGGGAATCAGCCCCAGCATTTT. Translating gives CASSMRGTGNQPQHF.

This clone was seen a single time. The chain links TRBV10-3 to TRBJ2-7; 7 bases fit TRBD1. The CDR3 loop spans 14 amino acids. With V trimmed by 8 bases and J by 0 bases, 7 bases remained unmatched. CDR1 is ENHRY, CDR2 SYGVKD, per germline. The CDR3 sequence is CAISDRASSYEQYF. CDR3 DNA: TGTGCCATCTCAGACAGGGCGAGCTCCTACGAGCAGTACTTC.

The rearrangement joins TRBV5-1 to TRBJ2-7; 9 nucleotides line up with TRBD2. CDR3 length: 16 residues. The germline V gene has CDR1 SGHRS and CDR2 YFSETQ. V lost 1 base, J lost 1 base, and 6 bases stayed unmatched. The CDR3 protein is CASSLNAGGQSYEQYF. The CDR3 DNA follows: TGCGCCAGCAGCTTGAATGCGGGAGGGCAATCCTACGAGCAGTACTTC.

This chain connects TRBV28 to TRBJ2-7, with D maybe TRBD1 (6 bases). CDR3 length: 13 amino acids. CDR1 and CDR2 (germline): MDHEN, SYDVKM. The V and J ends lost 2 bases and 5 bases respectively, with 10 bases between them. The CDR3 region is CASSLRGMHEQYF. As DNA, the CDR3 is TGTGCCAGCAGTTTAAGGGGGATGCACGAGCAGTACTTC.

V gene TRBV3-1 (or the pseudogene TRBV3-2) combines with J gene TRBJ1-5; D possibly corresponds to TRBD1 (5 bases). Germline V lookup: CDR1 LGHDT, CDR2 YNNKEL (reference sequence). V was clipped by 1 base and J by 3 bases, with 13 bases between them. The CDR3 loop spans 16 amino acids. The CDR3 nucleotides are TGTGCCAGCAGCCAAGCCGGTGGGGGGAACAATCAGCCCCAGCATTTT. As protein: CASSQAGGGNNQPQHF.